A selection of T cell receptor beta chains follows, all from one sample in a study of graft-versus-host responses after intestinal transplantation. The repertoire was sequenced with immunoSEQ multiplex PCR; TCRdb's copy has only in-frame clones and lacks some. The table includes roughly 43,000 clones, about 95% detected once. The sequencing used PBMCs, collected 335 days after intestinal transplant. The receptor set was obtained from a human patient who received an intestinal transplant, so some T cells may come from the graft donor. Both conserved end residues are part of each CDR3. Fields, in order: J gene, D gene, clone size, V gene, CDR3 DNA, CDR3 protein. D genes are given only for firm matches. A row's size may be missing; if present it is once, few, many or a size class.

TRBJ2-7 . . TRBV12-5 TGTGCTAGTGGTTTGGTGACTAGATCCTACGAGCAGTACTTC CASGLVTRSYEQYF
TRBJ2-7 . . TRBV10-3 TGTGCCATCAGTGAGTCGGCGGACGAGCAGTACTTC CAISESADEQYF
TRBJ2-1 . . TRBV13 TGTGCCAGCAGCTTAGGCGTCAGGGGAAGCTCCTACAATGAGCAGTTCTTC CASSLGVRGSSYNEQFF
TRBJ1-6 . . TRBV14 TGTGCCAGCAGCCAAAATCCTCCGGGGCTTTATAATTCACCCCTCCACTTT CASSQNPPGLYNSPLHF
TRBJ2-1 . . TRBV9 TGTGCCAGCAGCGTAGGTGTTTCGGATGAGCAGTTCTTC CASSVGVSDEQFF
TRBJ2-2 . . TRBV15 TGTGCCACCAGCAGAGGGAAGGTGTCTGTAGGGGAGCTGTTTTTT CATSRGKVSVGELFF
TRBJ2-1 TRBD1 once TRBV5-6 TGTGCCAGCACCAAAGGACAGGGGTATAATGAGCAGTTCTTC CASTKGQGYNEQFF
TRBJ2-7 . . TRBV6-6 TGTGCCAGCAGTAAGACCTGGTTGGTCTCCTACGAGCAGTACTTC CASSKTWLVSYEQYF
TRBJ2-1 TRBD2 . TRBV6-5 TGTGCCAGCTACTCGGGACTAGGGGTTATAAATGAGCAGTTCTTC CASYSGLGVINEQFF
TRBJ2-1 . once TRBV7-3 TGTGCCAGCAGCTTAACCGATGAGCAGTTCTTC CASSLTDEQFF
TRBJ2-7 TRBD1 . TRBV6-1 TGTGCCAGCAGTGAAAGGACAGGGGGTACCTACGAGCAGTACTTC CASSERTGGTYEQYF
TRBJ2-1 . . TRBV5-6 TGTGCCAGCAGCTTAGGGAGCTCCTACAATGAGCAGTTCTTC CASSLGSSYNEQFF
TRBJ1-1 TRBD1 . TRBV10-3 TGTGCCATCGGGACAGACGTGACTTACACTGAAGCTTTCTTT CAIGTDVTYTEAFF
TRBJ2-7 . . TRBV10-3 TGTGCCATCAGTGGCCCGCCTGGTTACGAGCAGTACTTC CAISGPPGYEQYF
TRBJ2-2 . . TRBV27 TGTGCCAGCAGTCGGACCGTCCGGAACACCGGGGAGCTGTTTTTT CASSRTVRNTGELFF
TRBJ1-1 . . TRBV14 TGTGCCAGCAGCCAAAACAAGGGCTTCACTGAAGCTTTCTTT CASSQNKGFTEAFF
TRBJ2-4 . . TRBV5-1 TGCGCCAGCAGCTTGGGGGCCAAAAACATTCAGTACTTC CASSLGAKNIQYF
TRBJ1-4 TRBD1 . TRBV4-1 TGCGCCAGCAGCCAAGGGCCGGGGACAGGGAGGGAAAAACTGTTTTTT CASSQGPGTGREKLFF
TRBJ2-7 . once TRBV6-1 TGTGCCAGCAGCAGGGGGGGGAACTCCTACGAGCAGTACTTC CASSRGGNSYEQYF
TRBJ1-2 . . TRBV20-1 TGCAGTGCGCTAGGACCCTATGGCTACACCTTC CSALGPYGYTF
TRBJ2-1 TRBD1 . TRBV7-7 TGTGCCAGCAGCTTAGGTAGCACAGGGGGTGACGAGCAGTTCTTC CASSLGSTGGDEQFF
TRBJ2-1 TRBD1 . TRBV9 TGTGCCAGCAGCGCGAGACAGGGGGGCTCGAATGAGCAGTTCTTC CASSARQGGSNEQFF